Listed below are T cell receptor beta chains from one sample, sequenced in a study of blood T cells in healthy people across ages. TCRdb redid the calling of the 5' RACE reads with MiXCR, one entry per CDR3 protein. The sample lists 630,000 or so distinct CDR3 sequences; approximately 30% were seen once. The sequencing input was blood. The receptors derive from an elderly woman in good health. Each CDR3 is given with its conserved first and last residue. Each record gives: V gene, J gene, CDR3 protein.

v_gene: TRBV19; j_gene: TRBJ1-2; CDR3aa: CASSQGTPNYGYTF
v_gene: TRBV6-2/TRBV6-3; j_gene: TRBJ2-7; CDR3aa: CASSSPLQQYF
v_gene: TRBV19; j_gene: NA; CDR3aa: CASSEIAGSPGTQYF
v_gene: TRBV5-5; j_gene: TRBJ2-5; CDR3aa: CASSAGTAKETQYF
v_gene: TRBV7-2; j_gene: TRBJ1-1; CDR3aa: CASSLEGRRGLNTEAFF
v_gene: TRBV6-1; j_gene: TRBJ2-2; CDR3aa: CASRESGTGELFF
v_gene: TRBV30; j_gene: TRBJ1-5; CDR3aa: CAWSVVDRAQPQHF
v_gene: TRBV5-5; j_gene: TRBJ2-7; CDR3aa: CASSFPGQPYEQYF
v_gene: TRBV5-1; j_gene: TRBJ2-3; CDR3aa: CASSLDWRGAALSDTQYF
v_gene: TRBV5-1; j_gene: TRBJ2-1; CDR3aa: CASTPEIIAGNEQFF
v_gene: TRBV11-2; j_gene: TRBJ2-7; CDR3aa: CASARRTMTSVNEQYF
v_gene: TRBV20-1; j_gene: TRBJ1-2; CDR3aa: CSALETRPYGYTF
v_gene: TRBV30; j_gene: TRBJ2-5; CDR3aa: CAWSVASGGAPETQYF
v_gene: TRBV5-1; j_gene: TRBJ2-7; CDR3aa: CASSSLPGQGVDEQYF
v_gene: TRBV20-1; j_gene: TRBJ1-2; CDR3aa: CSAPGTGDRYTF
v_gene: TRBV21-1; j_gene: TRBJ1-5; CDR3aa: CASSVRQGDQPQHF
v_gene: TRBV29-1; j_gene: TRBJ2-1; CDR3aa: CSAGGGSGGPNEQFF
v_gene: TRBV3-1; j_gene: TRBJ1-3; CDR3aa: CASSASWPGNTIYF
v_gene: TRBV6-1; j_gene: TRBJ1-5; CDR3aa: CASSEVGSSRPQHF
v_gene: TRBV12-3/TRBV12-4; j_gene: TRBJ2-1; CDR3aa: CASRVDAAAADEQFF
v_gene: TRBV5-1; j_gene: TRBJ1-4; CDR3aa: CASSSSRGGPNEKLFF
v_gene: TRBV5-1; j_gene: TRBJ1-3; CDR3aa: CASSSSDSSGNTIYF
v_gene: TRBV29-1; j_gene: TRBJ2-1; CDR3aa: CSGGPWNEQFF
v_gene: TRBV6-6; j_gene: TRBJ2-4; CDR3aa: CASSPSRQRDYGQYF
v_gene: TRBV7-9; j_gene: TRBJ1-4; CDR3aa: CASSLGQMNEKLFF
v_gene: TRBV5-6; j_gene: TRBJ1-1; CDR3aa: CASSPCVGLNTEAFF
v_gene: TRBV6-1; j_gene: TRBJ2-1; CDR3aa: CASSEPVGRASSYNEQFF
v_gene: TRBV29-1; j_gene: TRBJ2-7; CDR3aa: CSVEVGRTGGRYEQYF
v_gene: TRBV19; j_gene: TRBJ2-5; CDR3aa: CASSLTGRSFETQYF
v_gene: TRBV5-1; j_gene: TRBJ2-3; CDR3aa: CASGLADSTDTQYF
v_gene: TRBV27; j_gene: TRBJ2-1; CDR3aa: CASRLIVGGGDYNEQFF
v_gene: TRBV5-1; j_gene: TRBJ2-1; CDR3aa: CASSLSQGAYNEQFF
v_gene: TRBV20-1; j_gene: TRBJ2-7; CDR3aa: CSARGRRQGIHKQYF
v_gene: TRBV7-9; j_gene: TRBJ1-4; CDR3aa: CASSLGDRANEKLFF
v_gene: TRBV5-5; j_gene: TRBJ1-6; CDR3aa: CASSYSGTYNSPLHF
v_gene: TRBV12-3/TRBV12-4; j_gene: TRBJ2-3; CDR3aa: CAGARTDTQYF
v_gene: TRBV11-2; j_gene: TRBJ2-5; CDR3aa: CASSLSRAGGNQETQYF
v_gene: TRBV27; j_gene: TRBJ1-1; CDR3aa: CASSPRTLQAAFF
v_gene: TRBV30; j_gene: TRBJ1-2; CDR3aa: CAWSTYGQGDGYGYTF
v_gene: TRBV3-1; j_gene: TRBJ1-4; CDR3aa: CASSLMGETNEKLFF
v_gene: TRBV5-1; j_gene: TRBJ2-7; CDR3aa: CASCDTSGRTYEQYF
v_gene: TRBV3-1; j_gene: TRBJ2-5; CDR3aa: CASSPQAGRNEQYF
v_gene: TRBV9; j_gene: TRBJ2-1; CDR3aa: CASSLQPRAHEQFF
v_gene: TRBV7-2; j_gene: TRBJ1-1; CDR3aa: CASSGGGLNTEAFF
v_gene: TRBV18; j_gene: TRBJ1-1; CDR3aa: CASSPEQGVEGTEAFF
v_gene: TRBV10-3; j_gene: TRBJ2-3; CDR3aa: CAIAGTGSTDTQYF
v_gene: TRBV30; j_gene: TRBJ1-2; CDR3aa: CAWSTSSSGRGYTF
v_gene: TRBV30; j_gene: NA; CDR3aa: CAWSAGCGIQYF
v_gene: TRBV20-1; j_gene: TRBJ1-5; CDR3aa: CSAERGVNQPQHF
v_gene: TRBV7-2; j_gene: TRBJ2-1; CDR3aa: CASSLKTSVYNEQFF
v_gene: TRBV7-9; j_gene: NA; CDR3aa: CASSPWVGEQYF
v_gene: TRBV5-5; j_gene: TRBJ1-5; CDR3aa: CASSLRGNSNQPQHF
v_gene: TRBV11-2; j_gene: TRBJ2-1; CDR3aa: CASSLSTVAYNEQFF